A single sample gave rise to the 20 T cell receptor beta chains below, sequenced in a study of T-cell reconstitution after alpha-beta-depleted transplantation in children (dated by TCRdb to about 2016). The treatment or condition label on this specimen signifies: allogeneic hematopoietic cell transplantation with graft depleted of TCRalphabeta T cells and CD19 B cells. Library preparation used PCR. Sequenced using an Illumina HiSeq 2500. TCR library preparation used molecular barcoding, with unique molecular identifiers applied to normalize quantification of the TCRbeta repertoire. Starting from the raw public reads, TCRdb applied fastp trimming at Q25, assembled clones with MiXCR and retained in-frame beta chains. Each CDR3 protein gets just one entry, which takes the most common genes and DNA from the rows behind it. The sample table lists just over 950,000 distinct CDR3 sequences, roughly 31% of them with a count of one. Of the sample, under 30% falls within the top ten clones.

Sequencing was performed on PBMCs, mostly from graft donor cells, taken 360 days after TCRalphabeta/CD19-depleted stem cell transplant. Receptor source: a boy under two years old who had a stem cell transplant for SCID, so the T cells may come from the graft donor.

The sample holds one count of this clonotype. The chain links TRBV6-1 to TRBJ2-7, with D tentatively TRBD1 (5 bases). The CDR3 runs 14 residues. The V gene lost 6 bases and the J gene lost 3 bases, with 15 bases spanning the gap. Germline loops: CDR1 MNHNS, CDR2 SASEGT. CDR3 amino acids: CASSPLGLNYEQYF. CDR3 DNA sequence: TGTGCCAGCAGCCCATTGGGGCTGAACTACGAGCAGTACTTC.

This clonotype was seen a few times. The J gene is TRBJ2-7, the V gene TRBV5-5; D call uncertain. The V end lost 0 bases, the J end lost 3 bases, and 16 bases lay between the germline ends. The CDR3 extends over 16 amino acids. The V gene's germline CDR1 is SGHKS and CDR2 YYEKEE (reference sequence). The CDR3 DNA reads TGTGCCAGCAGCTTGGGTGCCACCCAGGTAGGCTACGAGCAGTACTTC. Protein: CASSLGATQVGYEQYF.

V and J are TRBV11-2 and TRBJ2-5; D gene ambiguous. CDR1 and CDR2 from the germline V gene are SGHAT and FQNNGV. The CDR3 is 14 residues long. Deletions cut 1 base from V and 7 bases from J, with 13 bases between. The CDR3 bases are TGTGCCAGCAGCTTAGGGGGTCGGAAGGTGACCCAGTACTTC. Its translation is CASSLGGRKVTQYF.

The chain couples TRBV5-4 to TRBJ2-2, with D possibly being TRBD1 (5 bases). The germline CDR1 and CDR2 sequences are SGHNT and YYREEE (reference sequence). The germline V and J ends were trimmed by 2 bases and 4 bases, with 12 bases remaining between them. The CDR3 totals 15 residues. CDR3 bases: TGTGCCAGCAGCTTTTACGTTGGGGCCACCGGGGAGCTGTTTTTT. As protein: CASSFYVGATGELFF.

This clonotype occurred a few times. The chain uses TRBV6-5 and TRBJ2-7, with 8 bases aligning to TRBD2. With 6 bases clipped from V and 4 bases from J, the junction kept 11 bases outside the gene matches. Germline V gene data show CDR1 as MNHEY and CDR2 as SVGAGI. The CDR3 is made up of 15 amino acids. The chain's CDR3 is CASSAPGLGKYEQYF. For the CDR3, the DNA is TGTGCCAGCAGCGCCCCGGGACTAGGGAAATACGAGCAGTACTTC.

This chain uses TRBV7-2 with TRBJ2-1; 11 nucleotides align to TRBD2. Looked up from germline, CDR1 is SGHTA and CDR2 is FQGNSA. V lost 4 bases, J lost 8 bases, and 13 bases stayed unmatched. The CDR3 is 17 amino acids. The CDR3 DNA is TGTGCCAGCAGCTCTAAGACTAGCGGGGAGGGAAGGGATGAGCAGTTCTTC. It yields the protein CASSSKTSGEGRDEQFF.

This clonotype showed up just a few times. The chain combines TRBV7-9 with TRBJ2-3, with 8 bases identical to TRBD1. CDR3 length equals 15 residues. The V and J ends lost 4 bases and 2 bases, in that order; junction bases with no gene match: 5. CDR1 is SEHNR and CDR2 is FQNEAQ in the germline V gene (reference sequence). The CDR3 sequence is CASSWGDRPTDTQYF. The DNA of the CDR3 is TGTGCCAGCAGCTGGGGGGACAGGCCCACAGATACGCAGTATTTT.

The CDR3 DNA is TGCGCCAGCAGCTTGCTTTTCAAAGAGACCCAGTACTTC. The encoded protein is CASSLLFKETQYF. V usage is TRBV5-1 and J usage is TRBJ2-5; D gene unclear. The germline V gene has CDR1 SGHRS and CDR2 YFSETQ. This CDR3 is 13 amino acids long. The V gene lost 1 base and the J gene lost 3 bases, with 7 bases spanning the gap.

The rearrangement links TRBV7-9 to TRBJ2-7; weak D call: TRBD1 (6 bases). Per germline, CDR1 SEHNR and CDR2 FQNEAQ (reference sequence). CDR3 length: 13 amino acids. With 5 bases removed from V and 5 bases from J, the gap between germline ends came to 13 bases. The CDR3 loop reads CASSPNRADEQYF. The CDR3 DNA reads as TGTGCCAGCAGCCCAAACAGGGCTGACGAGCAGTACTTC.

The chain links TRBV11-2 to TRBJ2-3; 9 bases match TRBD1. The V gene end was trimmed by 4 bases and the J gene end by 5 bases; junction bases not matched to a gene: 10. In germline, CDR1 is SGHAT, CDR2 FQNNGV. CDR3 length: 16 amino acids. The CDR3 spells CASSSLQGAQKDTQYF. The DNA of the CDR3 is TGTGCCAGCAGCTCGCTACAGGGGGCGCAAAAAGATACGCAGTATTTT.

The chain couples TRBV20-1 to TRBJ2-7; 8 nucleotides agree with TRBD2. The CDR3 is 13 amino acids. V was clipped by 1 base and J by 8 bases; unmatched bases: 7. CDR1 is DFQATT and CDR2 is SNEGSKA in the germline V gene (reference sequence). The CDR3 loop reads CSARGGGLEKQYF. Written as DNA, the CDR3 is TGCAGTGCTAGAGGCGGGGGGTTGGAAAAGCAGTACTTC.

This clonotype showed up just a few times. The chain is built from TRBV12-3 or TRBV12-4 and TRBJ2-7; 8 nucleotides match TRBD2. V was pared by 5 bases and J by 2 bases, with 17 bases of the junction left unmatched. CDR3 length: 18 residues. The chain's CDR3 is CASSRKNINSGETYEQYF. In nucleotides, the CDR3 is TGTGCCAGCAGTCGAAAAAACATTAATAGCGGGGAAACCTACGAGCAGTACTTC.

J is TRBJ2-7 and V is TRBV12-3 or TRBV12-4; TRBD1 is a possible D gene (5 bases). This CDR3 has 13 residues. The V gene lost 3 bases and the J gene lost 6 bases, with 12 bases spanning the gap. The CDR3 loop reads CASSFVRDSEQYF. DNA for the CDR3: TGTGCCAGCAGTTTCGTCAGGGATAGCGAGCAGTACTTC.

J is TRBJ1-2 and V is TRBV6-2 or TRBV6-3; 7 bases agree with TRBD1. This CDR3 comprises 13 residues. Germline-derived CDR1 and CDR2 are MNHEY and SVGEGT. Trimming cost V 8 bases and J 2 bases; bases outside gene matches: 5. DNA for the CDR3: TGTGCCAGCGCTAAGACAGGGAACTATGGCTACACCTTC. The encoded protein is CASAKTGNYGYTF.

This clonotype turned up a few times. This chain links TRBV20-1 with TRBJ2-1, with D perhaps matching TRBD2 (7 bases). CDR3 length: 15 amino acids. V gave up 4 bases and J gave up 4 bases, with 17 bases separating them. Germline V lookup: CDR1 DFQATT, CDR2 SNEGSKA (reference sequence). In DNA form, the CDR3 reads TGCAGTGCTAATCGCCGGGGGGCAGGGTACAATGAGCAGTTCTTC. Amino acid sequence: CSANRRGAGYNEQFF.

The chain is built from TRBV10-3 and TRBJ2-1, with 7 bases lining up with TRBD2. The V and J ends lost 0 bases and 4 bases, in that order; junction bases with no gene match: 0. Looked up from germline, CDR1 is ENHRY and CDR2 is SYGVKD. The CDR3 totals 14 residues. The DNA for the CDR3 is TGTGCCATCAGTGAGTCAGCGGGGTACAATGAGCAGTTCTTC. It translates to CAISESAGYNEQFF.

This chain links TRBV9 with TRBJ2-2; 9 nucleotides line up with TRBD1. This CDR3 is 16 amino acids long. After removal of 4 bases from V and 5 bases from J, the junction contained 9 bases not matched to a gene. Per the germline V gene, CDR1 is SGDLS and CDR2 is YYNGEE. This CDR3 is CASSISPGTGTGELFF. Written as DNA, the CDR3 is TGTGCCAGCAGCATCAGTCCCGGGACAGGGACCGGGGAGCTGTTTTTT. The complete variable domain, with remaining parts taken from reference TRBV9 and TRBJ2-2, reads DSGVTQTPKHLITATGQRVTLRCSPRSGDLSVYWYQQSLDQGLQFLIQYYNGEERAKGNILERFSAQQFPDLHSELNLSSLELGDSALYFCASSISPGTGTGELFFGEGSRLTVL.

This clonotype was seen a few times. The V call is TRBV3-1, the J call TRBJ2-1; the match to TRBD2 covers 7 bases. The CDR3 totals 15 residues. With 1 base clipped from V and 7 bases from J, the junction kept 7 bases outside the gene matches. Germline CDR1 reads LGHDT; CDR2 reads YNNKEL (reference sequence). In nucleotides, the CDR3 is TGTGCCAGCAGCCAAGTGAATATCGGGAGGAATGAGCAGTTCTTC. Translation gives CASSQVNIGRNEQFF.

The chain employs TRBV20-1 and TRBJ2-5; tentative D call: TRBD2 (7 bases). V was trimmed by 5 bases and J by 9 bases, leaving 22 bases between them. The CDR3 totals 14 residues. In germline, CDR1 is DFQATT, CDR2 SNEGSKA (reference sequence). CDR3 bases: TGCAGTGCTTCTTGGGGGGGGGCCCCACGGGCCCAGTACTTC. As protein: CSASWGGAPRAQYF.

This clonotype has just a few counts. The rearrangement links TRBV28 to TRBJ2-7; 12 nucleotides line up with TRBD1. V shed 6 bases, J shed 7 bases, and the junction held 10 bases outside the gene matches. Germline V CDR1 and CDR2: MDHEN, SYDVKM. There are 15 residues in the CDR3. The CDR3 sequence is CASRQPGQGAREQYF. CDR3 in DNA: TGTGCCAGCAGGCAGCCGGGACAGGGGGCACGGGAGCAGTACTTC.